This TCR beta chain was profiled in a study of T cells in Graves' hyperthyroidism and ophthalmopathy. Study as a whole: Peripheral blood collection took place at initial diagnosis, before any treatment.

Amplification targeted TCR beta CDR3 regions from RNA transcripts. The HTBI primer set was used in a first-round RT-PCR of the TCR CDR3. MiXCR, run by TCRdb on the multiplex PCR reads, gives a single entry per CDR3 protein. The sample consists of 200,000 to 250,000 distinct CDR3 sequences, 17% of them appearing once. This clonotype was counted many times. Stable disease denoted Graves' hyperthyroidism without ophthalmopathy progression within 18 months. Fresh 10 ml peripheral blood yielded PBMCs. V lost 1 base, J lost 0 bases, and 8 bases lay in between. Germline CDR1 reads SGHTA; CDR2 reads FQGTGA. The length of the CDR3 is 15 residues.

The chain is built from TRBV7-3 and TRBJ2-3; D not certain. Source material: blood. This receptor was identified in a man aged 50 or older with Graves' hyperthyroidism. CDR3 DNA sequence: TGTGCCAGCAGCTTAAGGGGATTTAGCACAGATACGCAGTATTTT. Its translation is CASSLRGFSTDTQYF.